What follows are 6 T cell receptor beta chains derived from one specimen sequenced in a study of memory CD4+ T cells and cytomegalovirus serostatus. Only in-frame clones appear in the TCRdb table, and some are missing; sequencing was by immunoSEQ multiplex PCR. The sample holds just under 65,000 clones; roughly three quarters are singletons and the top ten take 0.88%. Single viable CD3+CD4+CD8-CD45RO+ cells were sorted as the memory CD4+ T cells. The sample consisted of memory CD4+ T cells from blood. The receptors derive from an adult in good health and CMV-seronegative.

This clone appeared a single time. CDR3 nucleotides: TGCAGCGTTGCGGCGGGAAACTACGAGCAGTACTTC. The encoded protein is CSVAAGNYEQYF. This rearrangement joins TRBV29-1 to TRBJ2-7, with D possibly being TRBD2 (6 bases). V lost 4 bases, J lost 3 bases, and 10 bases lay in between. The CDR3 runs 12 residues. The germline CDR1 and CDR2 sequences are SQVTM and ANQGSEA.

The rearrangement joins TRBV6-5 to TRBJ2-3, with 7 bases aligning to TRBD2. V dropped 5 bases and J dropped 7; count of bases not matched to a gene: 9. The CDR3 is made up of 14 amino acids. Germline CDR1 MNHEY, CDR2 SVGAGI. This chain's CDR3 is CASSTQAGKYTQYF. The CDR3 bases are TGTGCCAGCAGTACCCAAGCGGGAAAATATACGCAGTATTTT.

This chain connects TRBV2 to TRBJ2-3; D is ambiguous. The CDR3 length is 16 residues. Germline assignment: CDR1 SNHLY and CDR2 FYNNEI. V was shortened by 3 bases and J by 2 bases, with 15 bases between the two germline ends. The chain's CDR3 is CASSDAGVKYTDTQYF. CDR3 nucleotides: TGTGCCAGCAGTGATGCTGGCGTAAAATACACAGATACGCAGTATTTT.

This clone was counted only a few times. The chain has TRBV7-2 and TRBJ1-2, with D uncertain. Germline V lookup: CDR1 SGHTA, CDR2 FQGNSA. Trimming removed 3 bases from V and 6 bases from J, with 11 bases in between. This CDR3 is built from 13 residues. For the CDR3, the DNA is TGTGCCAGCAGCTTGGTACAGACTAATGGCTACACCTTC. This encodes CASSLVQTNGYTF.

The chain links TRBV5-6 to TRBJ2-4; TRBD1 aligns across 8 bases. The V segment lost 4 bases and the J segment 2 bases; nucleotides outside the gene matches: 2. Germline CDR1 reads SGHDT; CDR2 reads YYEEEE. This CDR3 contains 14 residues. CDR3: CASSRTGTKNIQYF. CDR3 bases: TGTGCCAGCAGCCGGACAGGGACCAAAAACATTCAGTACTTC.

The V call is TRBV6-1, the J call TRBJ2-7; D gene ambiguous. Deletions cut 6 bases from V and 5 bases from J, with 20 bases between. The germline gives CDR1 MNHNS, CDR2 SASEGT. This CDR3 is built from 15 residues. The CDR3 sequence is CASRKDQGKIDEQYF. CDR3 coding DNA: TGTGCCAGCAGAAAAGATCAAGGCAAGATCGACGAGCAGTACTTC.